This T cell receptor beta chain was sequenced during a study of blood T cells in healthy people across ages. Study at large: Per two T cells, template switching captured roughly one barcoded beta molecule. The study, taken as a whole, reports: As age increased, TCR beta diversity per million T cells fell in a roughly linear fashion. Both higher diversity and more naive CD4+ cells marked long-lived donors when set against aged donors.

CDR3 length: 16 amino acids. The trim removed 4 bases at V and 2 bases at J, leaving 5 bases unmatched. Germline CDR1 is LGHNA and CDR2 is YNFKEQ. Notes on this clonotype: Its specificity is not known.

The authors ran a second PCR of roughly 7 to 11 cycles using a sample-barcoded 5' primer and a J-beta primer mix. TCRdb re-called the 5' RACE reads through MiXCR, storing one row per CDR3 protein. The sample records about 1 million distinct CDR3 sequences, roughly 45% being singletons. Researchers collected 7.5 to 10 milliliters of peripheral blood from every single donor. The genes are TRBV4-2 and TRBJ2-5; 12 bases are a match to TRBD2. The specimen sequenced was blood. The TCR sequence derives from a woman aged 60 to 75 in good health. The chain's CDR3 is CASSPASGRAQETQYF. CDR3 in DNA: TGTGCCAGCAGCCCGGCTAGCGGGAGGGCGCAAGAGACCCAGTACTTC.